The text below deals with one T cell receptor beta chain. This clonotype appeared a few times. No cognate antigen has been identified for it. No qualities accompany the bases; no much larger clone lies one base away. The record originates from a study of early T cells in non-severe SARS-CoV-2 infection (dated by TCRdb to 2020 to 2022). Background for the entire study: Because TCR sequencing relied on bulk RNA taken from unsorted whole blood, pairing of alpha and beta chains was not possible. What the authors observed across the whole study: VDJdb matching was skewed toward anti-spike CD8 responses and likely underestimated virus-specific expansions, missing private and CD4 specificities.

The receptor library was made with 5' RACE. Sequencing took place on a NextSeq 500. To correct for sequencing error and PCR bias, the TCR library protocol tagged individual cDNA molecules with unique molecular identifiers. Both TCR alpha and beta chains were sequenced, and tight co-correlation was observed between alpha and beta sequence abundances in each sample. On the study's bioinformatics: Decombinator V4 was used to annotate TCR sequences for V gene, J gene and CDR3. TCRs were defined as expanded if a significant change between any two time points was detected under a Poisson model with p below 0.0001. Abundances of TCRs were expressed as counts per million after normalisation to the total number of TCRs sequenced in each sample. TRAV1-2 paired with TRAJ12, TRAJ20 or TRAJ33 defined MAIT TCRs, while TRAV10 paired with TRAJ18 defined iNKT TCRs. VDJdb, accessed on 1 November 2021, was searched for TCRs annotated for CMV, EBV and SARS-CoV-2, and TCRs annotated for more than one antigen were excluded. In TCRdb, the public reads were trimmed at Q25 with fastp and aligned with MiXCR, with productive beta chains retained. Each CDR3 protein gets just one entry, which takes the most common genes and DNA from the rows behind it. These V and J calls derive from TCRdb rather than the authors' analysis. The table for this sample lists roughly 100,000 distinct CDR3 sequences; about an eighth of them were counted only once. 5.5% to 7% of the sample comes from the top ten.

A case-control design nested within a healthcare worker cohort in London, UK, was used, with weekly nasopharyngeal swab PCR tests and blood sampling performed. Between 23 and 31 March 2020, the week of the UK lockdown, healthcare workers were enrolled and then followed up weekly for as long as 16 weeks. Inclusive of the bounding cysteine and phenylalanine, the CDR3 is 14 residues long. Only CDR3 DNA is held: 42 bases, read in frame from base 1. The junction shows trimming of 0 bases on V and 1 base on J, plus 10 bases between the germline ends. CDR1 DFQATT and CDR2 SNEGSKA are derived from the germline V gene (reference sequence).

Recombination linked TRBV20-1 to TRBJ2-7; TRBD2 could be the D gene, as 6 bases match. Sequencing was done on a sample of whole blood. The source of this sequence is an adult who was a healthcare worker with PCR-confirmed SARS-CoV-2 infection or an uninfected control (not recorded which). The CDR3: CSARDSSGSYEQYF. The DNA sequence is as follows: TGCAGTGCTAGAGATTCCAGCGGGTCCTACGAGCAGTACTTC.